This T cell receptor (beta chain) emerged from a study of T-cell memory formation after mild COVID-19. Germline V CDR1 and CDR2: SGHDT, YYEEEE. The V gene lost 1 base and the J gene lost 10 bases, with 8 bases spanning the gap. The length of the CDR3 is 11 residues. On this clonotype: Its antigen is not identified.

General study points: The pre-infection memory compartment contained some responding clones, suggesting cross-reactive memory joined. Among contracting clones, CD4+ were mainly CM/EM and CD8+ enriched in EMRA.

TCRdb passed the 5' RACE reads through MiXCR, listing each CDR3 protein once. The sample lists 450,000 or so distinct CDR3 sequences; 20% were seen once. The specimen was PBMCs or a T cell subset sorted from them (not recorded which). This chain connects TRBV5-6 to TRBJ1-1; the D is unclear. The sequence was obtained from an adult woman who had mild COVID-19 (a few samples of this study predate the infection). Cell type and time point are not known. As DNA, the CDR3 is TGTGCCAGCAGCTTGCCCGAAGGAGCTTTCTTT. Protein: CASSLPEGAFF.